This TCR beta chain comes out of a study of cytomegalovirus exposure and HLA in healthy donors. This CDR3 has 14 amino acids. Germline CDR1 reads SGHTA; CDR2 reads FQGNSA. The V gene lost 3 bases and the J gene lost 3 bases, with 12 bases spanning the gap. With 60 Vbeta and 13 Jbeta primers, the PCR was carried out. Assay: immunoSEQ multiplex PCR; the TCRdb copy retains only in-frame clones and omits some. The sample yields over 100,000 clones, of which the top ten take up roughly 1.7%. With respect to this clone: Its target is not known.

Study-wide results and limits: It was confirmed in vitro that a few of the CMV-associated chains were specific for CMV antigens. TRBV6-2, TRBV6-3 and other indistinguishable V segments were excluded.

J is TRBJ2-7 and V is TRBV7-2, with TRBD1 as a possible D gene (7 bases). The TCR was taken from a woman aged 35 to 49 in good health and CMV-seropositive. Material for sequencing was PBMCs. In DNA, the CDR3 is TGTGCCAGCAGCTTTGGAGGGGGCAGCTACGAGCAGTACTTC. The encoded protein is CASSFGGGSYEQYF.